The clone carrying this TCR beta chain was counted many times. Its specificity is unknown. The sample comes from a study of T-cell memory formation after mild COVID-19. Broader study findings: Contracting clones from day 15 to 85 had balanced CD4/CD8; later expanders favoured CD4+. Those CD4+ clones that contracted were mainly in CM and EM (CD8+ ones in EMRA).

The CDR3 consists of 12 residues. The germline V gene encodes CDR1 SGHDT and CDR2 YYEEEE. Trimming took 5 bases from V and 4 from J, leaving 9 bases between them. Each CDR3 protein is one row after TCRdb ran MiXCR on the 5' RACE reads. Of around 340,000 distinct CDR3 sequences listed, roughly 21% are singletons. V usage is TRBV5-6 and J usage is TRBJ1-2; a possible D gene is TRBD1 (5 bases). The source is an adult woman who had mild COVID-19 (a few samples of this study predate the infection). Cell type and time point are not known. Sequenced: PBMCs or a T cell subset sorted from them (not recorded which). For the CDR3, the DNA is TGTGCCAGCAGGACAGAGGCCTATGGCTACACCTTC. Amino acid sequence: CASRTEAYGYTF.